Reported below is one T cell receptor beta chain. Its antigen is undetermined. This CDR3 is 12 amino acids long. V was cut by 6 bases and J by 6 bases, with 8 bases left in between. The V gene's germline CDR1 is SEHNR and CDR2 FQNEAQ (reference sequence). The assay used was immunoSEQ (version v3.0), run at survey level. Using immunoSEQ multiplex PCR, the repertoire was profiled, and TCRdb retains in-frame clones only, with some absent. Here the sample spans approximately 25,000 clones, 85% being singletons. These data come from a study of long-term antiretroviral therapy in people with HIV. Findings and limits, study-wide: From the mid-2000s to the late 2010s, blood was obtained, possibly while participants received older ART regimens.

The chain combines TRBV7-9 with TRBJ2-2, with D possibly called TRBD1 or TRBD2 (6 bases each). The sample was unsorted PBMCs, taken roughly 4.8 years after starting antiretroviral therapy. The sequence was collected from a man aged 35-49 years with HIV. The CDR3 loop reads CASSRGAGELFF. The DNA of the CDR3 is TGTGCCAGCAGTAGGGGGGCCGGGGAGCTGTTTTTT.